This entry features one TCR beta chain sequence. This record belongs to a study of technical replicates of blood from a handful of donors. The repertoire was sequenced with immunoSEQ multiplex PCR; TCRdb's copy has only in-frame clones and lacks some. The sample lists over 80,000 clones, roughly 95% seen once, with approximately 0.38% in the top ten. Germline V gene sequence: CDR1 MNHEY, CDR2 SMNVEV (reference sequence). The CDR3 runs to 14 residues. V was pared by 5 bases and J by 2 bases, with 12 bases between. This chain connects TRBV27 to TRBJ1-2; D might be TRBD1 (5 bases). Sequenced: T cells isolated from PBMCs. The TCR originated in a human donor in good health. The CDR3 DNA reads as TGTGCCAGCAGTCCCCCAAGGACAAACTATGGCTACACCTTC. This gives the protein CASSPPRTNYGYTF.